This T cell receptor (beta chain) was retrieved from a study of regulatory T cells in long-lasting Graves disease. Germline V gene lookup returns CDR1 MNHNS and CDR2 SASEGT. The CDR3 covers 15 residues. V lost 11 bases to trimming and J lost 6 bases, with 25 bases between them. Arm-PCR of CDR3 regions and iRepertoire HTBI primers were used to build TCR beta libraries. TCRdb analysed the multiplex PCR reads with MiXCR anew, one entry per CDR3 protein. The data show about 620,000 distinct CDR3 sequences, with under 20% seen just once and about 20% held by the top ten. Worth noting for this clonotype: A read error may explain this, as a much larger clone is one base away.

Time point here: newly diagnosed GD, antithyroid drugs for less than 3 months. The authors made the TCR library using RNA they extracted from PBMCs. This sample also appeared in a second study, on T cells in Graves' hyperthyroidism and ophthalmopathy. That paper states: In blood, most of the thyroid clonotypes expanded above 0.001 were also present.

The source material was peripheral blood mononuclear cells (PBMCs), sampled at new diagnosis, from a patient treated with antithyroid drugs. The clonotype was recovered from a young woman with Graves disease. This chain connects TRBV6-1 to TRBJ1-1, with a tentative D call TRBD1 (6 bases). The DNA of the CDR3 is TGTGCCGGCACCAAGGGGGGCAGGGGATCCGCTGAAGCTTTCTTT. Protein sequence: CAGTKGGRGSAEAFF.